This is a list of T cell receptor beta chains from one sample in a study of cytomegalovirus exposure and HLA in healthy donors. TCRdb's table, derived via immunoSEQ multiplex PCR, lists solely in-frame clones and lacks some. This table has some 110,000 clones, roughly four fifths appearing once. Material: PBMCs. These receptors were obtained from a man aged 30-40 years in good health and CMV-seropositive. The CDR3 runs from the conserved cysteine through the conserved F or W. The order of the fields is clone size, V gene, J gene, D gene, CDR3 DNA, CDR3 protein. The D gene is left open where the match is weak. Part of the rows lack a size; the others show once, few, many or a class for expanded clones.

clone_size: -
v_call: TRBV5-1
j_call: TRBJ2-1
d_call: -
cdr3_nt: TGCGCCAGCAGCTTGTCGTACAGCAACAATGAGCAGTTCTTC
cdr3_aa: CASSLSYSNNEQFF

clone_size: -
v_call: TRBV10-3
j_call: TRBJ1-2
d_call: TRBD1
cdr3_nt: TGTGCCATCAGTGAGTCGTCGGTGACAGGGAATGGCTACACCTTC
cdr3_aa: CAISESSVTGNGYTF

clone_size: few
v_call: TRBV5-1
j_call: TRBJ2-5
d_call: -
cdr3_nt: TGCGCCAGCAGCTTGGATGCGGGGCGGTACCAAGAGACCCAGTACTTC
cdr3_aa: CASSLDAGRYQETQYF

clone_size: -
v_call: TRBV5-1
j_call: TRBJ1-1
d_call: -
cdr3_nt: TGCGCCAGCAGCTTAGCTCGGGACACTGAAGCTTTCTTT
cdr3_aa: CASSLARDTEAFF

clone_size: -
v_call: TRBV18
j_call: TRBJ2-5
d_call: -
cdr3_nt: TGTGCCAGCTCACCACGGGGAGAAGAGACCCAGTACTTC
cdr3_aa: CASSPRGEETQYF

clone_size: -
v_call: TRBV5-5
j_call: TRBJ2-5
d_call: -
cdr3_nt: TGTGCCAGCAGCTTGGCGAGGGGGATGGAGACCCAGTACTTC
cdr3_aa: CASSLARGMETQYF

clone_size: -
v_call: TRBV11-2
j_call: TRBJ1-2
d_call: -
cdr3_nt: TGTGCCAGCAGCTTAGAAGGGAAGGGGTTCAGGAGCTATGGCTACACCTTC
cdr3_aa: CASSLEGKGFRSYGYTF

clone_size: -
v_call: TRBV6-1
j_call: TRBJ2-7
d_call: TRBD1
cdr3_nt: TGTGCCAGCAGGACAGACAGGGGAGGACCCTACGAGCAGTACTTC
cdr3_aa: CASRTDRGGPYEQYF

clone_size: -
v_call: TRBV6-1
j_call: TRBJ2-1
d_call: -
cdr3_nt: TGTGCCAGCAGTGATAATCGGGATGAGCAGTTCTTC
cdr3_aa: CASSDNRDEQFF

clone_size: -
v_call: TRBV28
j_call: TRBJ2-7
d_call: -
cdr3_nt: TGTGCCAGCGGGCCAGATCTGAGGGTCACTTTCTTC
cdr3_aa: CASGPDLRVTFF

clone_size: -
v_call: TRBV28
j_call: TRBJ1-1
d_call: TRBD1
cdr3_nt: TGTGCCAGCAGTCAGGAGACAGGGGGCACTGAAGCTTTCTTT
cdr3_aa: CASSQETGGTEAFF

clone_size: -
v_call: TRBV11-2
j_call: TRBJ1-2
d_call: TRBD1
cdr3_nt: TGTGCCAGCAGCTTGGACAGGGACTATGGCTACACCTTC
cdr3_aa: CASSLDRDYGYTF

clone_size: -
v_call: TRBV11-2
j_call: TRBJ2-5
d_call: -
cdr3_nt: TGTGCCAGCAGCTTCCTATGGGAGCAAGAGACCCAGTACTTC
cdr3_aa: CASSFLWEQETQYF

clone_size: -
v_call: TRBV5-1
j_call: TRBJ1-1
d_call: TRBD1
cdr3_nt: TGCGCCAGCAGCTTGTTCCCCAGGGACAGGGCTGAATCATGGGGGACTGAAGCTTTCTTT
cdr3_aa: CASSLFPRDRAESWGTEAFF

clone_size: -
v_call: TRBV10-2
j_call: TRBJ1-1
d_call: -
cdr3_nt: TGCGCCAGCAGTGACTACGGACGGGAGAACACTGAAGCTTTCTTT
cdr3_aa: CASSDYGRENTEAFF

clone_size: -
v_call: TRBV15
j_call: TRBJ2-1
d_call: TRBD2
cdr3_nt: TGTGCCACCAGCAGAGGGGGGAGGGGAAATGAGCAGTTCTTC
cdr3_aa: CATSRGGRGNEQFF

clone_size: few
v_call: TRBV2
j_call: TRBJ2-1
d_call: TRBD2
cdr3_nt: TGTGCCAGCATGAAAGCGGGAGCACCCTCCTACAATGAGCAGTTCTTC
cdr3_aa: CASMKAGAPSYNEQFF

clone_size: -
v_call: TRBV29-1
j_call: TRBJ1-3
d_call: -
cdr3_nt: TGCAGCGTTGAAGGCGGGGGATCAGGAAACACCATATATTTT
cdr3_aa: CSVEGGGSGNTIYF

clone_size: -
v_call: TRBV7-9
j_call: TRBJ2-3
d_call: TRBD2
cdr3_nt: TGTGCCAGCAGCTTATCGCGCGGGGGGGCAGATACGCAGTATTTT
cdr3_aa: CASSLSRGGADTQYF

clone_size: -
v_call: TRBV27
j_call: TRBJ1-5
d_call: -
cdr3_nt: TGTGCCAGCAGTTTATTCGGCCAGGGTGGGAATCAGCCCCAGCATTTT
cdr3_aa: CASSLFGQGGNQPQHF

clone_size: -
v_call: TRBV5-3
j_call: TRBJ2-3
d_call: -
cdr3_nt: TGTGCCAGAAGCTTGTTGGTGACAGGTGGATTCGTTGATACAGATACGCAGTATTTT
cdr3_aa: CARSLLVTGGFVDTDTQYF

clone_size: -
v_call: TRBV6-1
j_call: TRBJ2-3
d_call: TRBD2
cdr3_nt: TGTGCCAGCAGACGGACTAGCGGCACAGATACGCAGTATTTT
cdr3_aa: CASRRTSGTDTQYF

clone_size: -
v_call: TRBV4-1
j_call: TRBJ1-2
d_call: -
cdr3_nt: TGCGCCAGCAGCCAAGTCCGGGGGGGCGTTGGCTACACCTTC
cdr3_aa: CASSQVRGGVGYTF

clone_size: -
v_call: TRBV19
j_call: TRBJ2-7
d_call: -
cdr3_nt: TGTGCCAGTAGTCCCCGTGGCGGGGCCACCTACGAGCAGTACTTC
cdr3_aa: CASSPRGGATYEQYF

clone_size: once
v_call: TRBV18
j_call: TRBJ1-1
d_call: -
cdr3_nt: TGTGCCAGCTCAACGGACAGGAACACTGAAGCTTTCTTT
cdr3_aa: CASSTDRNTEAFF

clone_size: -
v_call: TRBV5-1
j_call: TRBJ2-3
d_call: TRBD1
cdr3_nt: TGCGCCAGCAGCTGGCTGGGACAGGGGGCTGGCGCAGATACGCAGTATTTT
cdr3_aa: CASSWLGQGAGADTQYF

clone_size: -
v_call: TRBV11-2
j_call: TRBJ2-7
d_call: -
cdr3_nt: TGTGCCAGCAGCTTAGGCGCGATCGACGAGCAGTACTTC
cdr3_aa: CASSLGAIDEQYF

clone_size: -
v_call: TRBV7-2
j_call: TRBJ2-5
d_call: TRBD2
cdr3_nt: TGTGCCAGCAGCTTATTTCCCGGCGGGAGGGAAGGGGAGACCCAGTACTTC
cdr3_aa: CASSLFPGGREGETQYF

clone_size: -
v_call: TRBV7-2
j_call: TRBJ2-2
d_call: -
cdr3_nt: TGTGCCAGCAGATTTCAGGGGAACACCGGGGAGCTGTTTTTT
cdr3_aa: CASRFQGNTGELFF

clone_size: -
v_call: TRBV11-3
j_call: TRBJ2-5
d_call: -
cdr3_nt: TGTGCCAGCAGCACAAGGACAGTGGAGGAGACCCAGTACTTC
cdr3_aa: CASSTRTVEETQYF

clone_size: -
v_call: TRBV15
j_call: TRBJ1-3
d_call: -
cdr3_nt: TGTGCCACCAGCAGAGATAGGGCAGGGCTCGACACCATATATTTT
cdr3_aa: CATSRDRAGLDTIYF

clone_size: -
v_call: TRBV30
j_call: TRBJ1-1
d_call: -
cdr3_nt: TGTGCCTGGACCTTACCTCGGGGAGCTTTCTTT
cdr3_aa: CAWTLPRGAFF

clone_size: -
v_call: TRBV14
j_call: TRBJ2-7
d_call: TRBD2
cdr3_nt: TGTGCCAGCAGCCAAGCTAGCGGATACTACGAGCAGTACTTC
cdr3_aa: CASSQASGYYEQYF

clone_size: few
v_call: TRBV4-2
j_call: TRBJ2-1
d_call: -
cdr3_nt: TGTGCCAGCAGCCAAGACCCCCCCGGGTCCTACAATGAGCAGTTCTTC
cdr3_aa: CASSQDPPGSYNEQFF

clone_size: -
v_call: TRBV5-5
j_call: TRBJ1-5
d_call: -
cdr3_nt: TGTGCCAGCAGCTTGATGACGGGGGTAGTTCAGCCCCAGCATTTT
cdr3_aa: CASSLMTGVVQPQHF

clone_size: -
v_call: TRBV18
j_call: TRBJ1-2
d_call: TRBD1
cdr3_nt: TGTGCCAGCTCACCGGGACAGGGGGGTGATGGCTACACCTTC
cdr3_aa: CASSPGQGGDGYTF

clone_size: -
v_call: TRBV5-5
j_call: TRBJ1-1
d_call: TRBD1
cdr3_nt: TGTGCCAGCACCACAGGGGGCTGGAACACTGAAGCTTTCTTT
cdr3_aa: CASTTGGWNTEAFF

clone_size: -
v_call: TRBV4-1
j_call: TRBJ1-2
d_call: -
cdr3_nt: TGCGCCAGCAGCCAAGGATCCCAAGGGGACTATGGCTACACCTTC
cdr3_aa: CASSQGSQGDYGYTF

clone_size: -
v_call: TRBV27
j_call: TRBJ1-6
d_call: TRBD1
cdr3_nt: TGTGCCAGCAGTACGTTAACAGGGGGCGCGTGTTCACCCCTCCACTTT
cdr3_aa: CASSTLTGGACSPLHF

clone_size: -
v_call: TRBV25-1
j_call: TRBJ2-7
d_call: TRBD2
cdr3_nt: TGTGCCAGCTCCCGAGCGAGCGGGGGTTACGAGCAGTACTTC
cdr3_aa: CASSRASGGYEQYF

clone_size: once
v_call: TRBV4-1
j_call: TRBJ2-4
d_call: -
cdr3_nt: TGCGCCAGCAGCCCTGGGCCTAGGACAAGTCTAGCCAAAAACATTCAGTACTTC
cdr3_aa: CASSPGPRTSLAKNIQYF

clone_size: -
v_call: TRBV7-9
j_call: TRBJ1-5
d_call: -
cdr3_nt: TGTGCCAGCAGCTTTGCGGGGCAGCCCCAGCATTTT
cdr3_aa: CASSFAGQPQHF

clone_size: -
v_call: TRBV7-6
j_call: TRBJ1-1
d_call: -
cdr3_nt: TGTGCCAGCAGCTTACAGGGGTATGGGAACACTGAAGCTTTCTTT
cdr3_aa: CASSLQGYGNTEAFF

clone_size: -
v_call: TRBV6-6
j_call: TRBJ2-1
d_call: -
cdr3_nt: TGTGCCAGCAGTCCAGACTTCTATGAGCAGTTCTTC
cdr3_aa: CASSPDFYEQFF